The T cell receptor beta chain under discussion was sequenced for a study of T cells in Graves' hyperthyroidism and ophthalmopathy (dated by TCRdb to between 2018 and 2021). For the study in its entirety: Peripheral blood samples were taken at initial diagnosis, before any treatment was given. To identify TCR V-J signatures that set the groups apart, the researchers used a discovery cohort of 100 patients, made up of 40 to 45 with Graves' ophthalmopathy and about 60 with stable Graves' hyperthyroidism. An independent validation cohort of under 20 hyperthyroidism patients and more than 15 patients who later progressed to ophthalmopathy tested prospective prediction of ophthalmopathy. For training and testing, the 80 to 100 patients in the discovery cohort were randomly divided in a 7:3 ratio. In several Graves' hyperthyroidism patients, the study also compared T-cell repertoires from thyroid tissue with T-cell repertoires from blood. Once sampling was done, hyperthyroidism patients were given methimazole at a starting dose of 30 mg daily, whereas ophthalmopathy patients were given high-dose intravenous methylprednisolone. TCR Vbeta CDR3 sequencing of 130 to 150 peripheral blood samples (over 40 ophthalmopathy, 75 to 80 hyperthyroidism and about 17 progressor patients) is reported in the paper.

In the ophthalmopathy patients, disease was moderately to severely active, with a Clinical Activity Score of 3 or more, a NOSPECS grade of 4 or more, and a duration of less than 3 months. The study excluded patients with uncontrolled infections, other autoimmune diseases, pregnancy or lactation. Diagnoses were based on clinical symptoms, serum thyroxine and TRAb, thyroid ultrasound and orbital computed tomography. PBMCs were isolated from around 10 ml of fresh peripheral blood by Ficoll-Paque density gradient centrifugation. Total RNA was extracted with Trizol reagent, and quality was checked on an Agilent 2100 Bioanalyzer. The TCR beta CDR3 regions were amplified from RNA transcripts. For the first round of RT-PCR on the TCR CDR3, the HTBI primer set was used together with the Qiagen OneStep RT-PCR kit. Libraries were constructed in a second round of multiplex PCR, after which size selection and purification were performed. Sequencing of the libraries was done on an Illumina HiSeq2000 using paired-end 100 bp reads. The authors' pipeline ran thus. SOAPnuke was used to process the raw data, throwing out any read that contained adapters or uncalled bases, had a mean Phred below 15, or lacked an exact constant-primer or identifier match. COPE v1.2.5 was used to merge the high-quality paired reads, and each unique nucleotide sequence was defined as a clonotype. MiTCR v1.1 was used to align clonotypes to the IMGT TRBV, TRBD and TRBJ reference segments. The analysis included only V-J combinations with a frequency above 0.0001, which together covered 99% to 99.2% of the repertoires. A TCS score was defined as the ratio of F50 (clonal expansion) to E x V (chaos), with BLOSUM62-based TCRdist applied between CDR3 peptides within each V-J. Welch's t-statistics and random forest reduced 500 to 650 V-J features to 10 to 15, which were used in a naive Bayes classifier (R e1071). TCRdb trimmed the raw reads at Q25, called clones with MiXCR and kept productive beta chains. Rows merge per CDR3 protein into single entries with the most common DNA and genes. The V and J calls reflect TCRdb's pipeline rather than the authors' work. This sample gives about half a million distinct CDR3 sequences in total; under 25% of them show up just once. Jointly, the top ten make up about half of the sample.

A few counts support this clonotype. The antigen it binds to is not known. Nothing much larger sits one base from this clone, and base qualities are not available. The cysteine opens and the phenylalanine closes a CDR3 of 13 amino acids. CDR3 DNA is the only sequence kept; it has 39 bases, read in frame from the first base. From the germline V gene, CDR1 is SGHTA and CDR2 is FQGTGA. The junction shows trimming of 4 bases on V and 8 bases on J, plus 14 bases between the germline ends. Overall study outcomes, separate from this receptor: Most expanded thyroid clonotypes (frequency above 0.001) were also found in blood, which suggests that blood repertoires may mirror thyroid immune responses. No statistical method was used to fix the sample size in advance, and group allocation was not hidden from the investigators. In validation, the model predicted progression to ophthalmopathy a median of roughly 6.5 months before onset, with approximately 71% sensitivity and just under 75% specificity. In cross-validation, a model built on a 13 V-J signature told ophthalmopathy apart from stable hyperthyroidism with approximately 90% sensitivity and roughly 83% specificity, and in testing the same model reached 80%/75%.

The clonotype comes from a woman between 70 and 85 years old with Graves' ophthalmopathy. The sequencing input was blood. The rearranged chain carries TRBV7-3 and TRBJ1-2, and perhaps TRBD1 as D gene, on 5 matching bases. Here the CDR3 is given as CASSSPPQEGYTF. In nucleotide form, the sequence is TGTGCCAGCAGCTCCCCACCACAGGAAGGCTACACCTTC.